This record covers a single T cell receptor beta chain. No antigen is known for it. The record has no base qualities; no much larger clone is one base away. The data originate from a study of T cell repertoires in cytomegalovirus infection (dated by TCRdb to between 2018 and 2020). Regarding the study in general: Alongside well-studied HLA-B-restricted epitopes, the peptide stimulations were aimed at recently identified HLA-C-restricted CMV epitopes, whose presentation resists viral immunomodulation. Donor HLA type was relevant to the analysis, as public TCR beta signatures indicated carriage of CMV infection together with the matching HLA type.

Sequencing took place on an Illumina HiSeq 1500. TCRdb trimmed public reads at Q25 via fastp, called clones via MiXCR and kept in-frame beta chains. When rows share a CDR3 protein, they turn into one entry using the most common DNA and genes. This sample is represented by 550,000 to 850,000 distinct CDR3 sequences; 33% of them were singletons. 15% to 20% of the sample is in the top ten clones. The research as a whole found: Carriers of CMV infection plus the relevant HLA type were discriminated by the cumulative frequency of public TCR beta family members in the study cohort and in an independent roughly 340-donor cohort. The ex vivo response was dominated by HLA-C-restricted CMV-specific TCR beta clonotypes, and the single most frequent clonotype in two of eight donors was supplied by these HLA-C-restricted clonotypes.

The treatment or condition label, read with the paper, signifies: in vitro stimulation with specific CMV peptide epitopes to enrich CMV-specific T cells. Here the sequenced sample was cultured PBMCs, taken from culture after CMV antigen stimulation. This receptor was taken from a human donor in good health (CMV status not recorded). Some clones in this sample may be carry-over from other donors' samples.

The CDR3 loop reads CSALGAALTDTQYF. The DNA reads as follows: TGCAGCGCCCTTGGCGCGGCCCTCACAGATACGCAGTATTTT. This receptor chain uses TRBV29-1 and TRBJ2-3, with no confidently assigned D gene. The CDR3 sequence holds 14 residues, the cysteine and phenylalanine included. Left in the record is the CDR3 DNA by itself, 42 bases read in frame from the first base. Between the V and J ends, shortened by 7 bases and 2 bases respectively, the junction contains 16 bases. The germline V gene encodes CDR1 SQVTM and CDR2 ANQGSEA.